The 26 T cell receptor beta chains given below trace back to one sample, sequenced in a study of T cells after yellow fever vaccination. TCRdb itself ran the 5' RACE reads through MiXCR, one entry per CDR3 protein. The sample has 85,000 to 100,000 distinct CDR3 sequences; under 7% are singletons. The starting material was CD8+ T cells sorted from PBMCs, obtained 10 days after the yellow fever booster vaccination. The source of these receptors is a man younger than 35 who received the YFV17D yellow fever vaccine.

The chain recombines TRBV5-1 with TRBJ1-3, with D unclear. Germline CDR1 reads SGHRS; CDR2 reads YFSETQ. This CDR3 region has 14 residues. V gave up 4 bases and J gave up 1 base, with 9 bases separating them. The DNA for the CDR3 is TGCGCCAGCAGCGGGGAGTTATCTGGAAACACCATATATTTT. Translating it yields CASSGELSGNTIYF.

There are a few counts of this clonotype. Written as DNA, the CDR3 is TGTGCCAGCAGCGTATGGGCCGGGGAGCTGTTTTTT. Amino acid sequence: CASSVWAGELFF. The V gene is TRBV25-1, the J gene TRBJ2-2; D unclear. The germline gives CDR1 MGHDK, CDR2 SYGVNS. The CDR3 loop spans 12 amino acids. Trimming pared 6 bases from V and 6 bases from J, leaving 8 bases between.

The chain is built from TRBV7-9 and TRBJ2-5, with a tentative D call TRBD2 (6 bases). The germline V gene has CDR1 SEHNR and CDR2 FQNEAQ (reference sequence). Trimming took 1 base from V and 2 from J, leaving 11 bases between them. The CDR3 runs 15 residues. The DNA for the CDR3 is TGTGCCAGCAGCTTAGGAGCGGGCCCGCAAGAGACCCAGTACTTC. Translated, it gives CASSLGAGPQETQYF.

This clonotype occurred a few times. This chain connects TRBV19 to TRBJ1-1, with 10 bases aligning to TRBD1. The CDR3 loop spans 14 amino acids. CDR1 is LNHDA and CDR2 is SQIVND in the germline V gene (reference sequence). The V gene end was trimmed by 5 bases and the J gene end by 5 bases; junction bases not matched to a gene: 5. CDR3: CASSPRTGGTEAFF. In DNA, the CDR3 is TGTGCCAGTAGTCCCAGGACAGGGGGGACTGAAGCTTTCTTT.

This clonotype has at least ten counts. V gene TRBV12-3 or TRBV12-4 combines with J gene TRBJ2-7, with D possibly matching TRBD1 (6 bases). V dropped 6 bases and J dropped 3 bases, with 9 bases sitting between them. The CDR3 totals 12 residues. The CDR3 DNA follows: TGTGCCAGCAGCCTGGACAGCTACGAGCAGTACGTC. Translating it yields CASSLDSYEQYV.

This clonotype was observed at least ten times. This sequence joins TRBV5-1 and TRBJ2-3, with TRBD2 identical over 15 bases. CDR1 and CDR2 (germline): SGHRS, YFSETQ. This CDR3 contains 18 residues. Trimming removed 4 bases from V and 0 bases from J; junction bases left unmatched: 6. The CDR3 DNA reads as TGCGCCAGCAGCCCGGGACTAGCGGGGGGATCTAGCACAGATACGCAGTATTTT. Amino acids: CASSPGLAGGSSTDTQYF.

The table lists this clonotype with many counts. J is TRBJ1-1 and V is TRBV12-3 or TRBV12-4; D is ambiguous. The ends were cut back, 4 bases at V and 1 base at J, with 7 bases in the middle. The CDR3 covers 13 residues. CDR3 sequence: CASSSGPNTEAFF. The CDR3, as DNA: TGTGCCAGCAGTTCCGGGCCGAACACTGAAGCTTTCTTT.

This clonotype was observed at least ten times. V and J are TRBV5-5 and TRBJ2-7, with D possibly TRBD2 on 5 matching bases. CDR1 is SGHKS and CDR2 is YYEKEE in the germline V gene (reference sequence). V lost 2 bases, J lost 6 bases, and 9 bases lay in between. CDR3 size: 12 residues. DNA for the CDR3: TGTGCCAGCAGCTTTAGCCGGGGCGAGCAGTACGTC. It yields the protein CASSFSRGEQYV.

This clonotype was seen only a few times. The chain couples TRBV15 to TRBJ2-1; D is unresolved. Trimming pared 8 bases from V and 3 bases from J, leaving 11 bases between. From germline, CDR1 is LNHNV and CDR2 YYDKDF (reference sequence). The CDR3 sequence is 13 residues long. The CDR3 nucleotides read TGTGCCACCTCATATAGATTCTACAATGAGCAGTTCTTC. Translating it yields CATSYRFYNEQFF.

The table lists this clonotype with a few counts. V gene TRBV5-1 combines with J gene TRBJ1-6; the D gene is possibly TRBD1 (5 bases). In germline, CDR1 is SGHRS, CDR2 YFSETQ. V lost 0 bases and J lost 7, with 17 bases in between. The CDR3 sequence is 17 residues long. CDR3 residues: CASSLGGPPARNSPLHF. CDR3 coding DNA: TGCGCCAGCAGCTTGGGGGGACCCCCTGCGCGGAATTCACCCCTCCACTTT.

The CDR3 nucleotides read TGTGCCAGCAGTTATGTGACAACGCGGCATGAGCAGTTCTTC. Its protein is CASSYVTTRHEQFF. V usage is TRBV6-5 and J usage is TRBJ2-1; D unclear. The CDR3 spans 14 residues. Trimming removed 3 bases from V and 8 bases from J, with 14 bases in between. In germline, CDR1 is MNHEY, CDR2 SVGAGI.

This clonotype occurred a few times. The V call is TRBV19, the J call TRBJ2-2; D not resolved. CDR1 LNHDA and CDR2 SQIVND come from the germline V gene (reference sequence). The CDR3 loop spans 14 amino acids. Between the trimmed V and J ends, which lost 3 bases and 9 bases, there was a span of 14 bases. The CDR3 here is CASSMVPANRELFF. In DNA form, the CDR3 reads TGTGCCAGTAGTATGGTCCCTGCGAACCGGGAGCTGTTTTTT.

The chain joins TRBV6-2 or TRBV6-3 to TRBJ2-1; TRBD1 matches at 8 bases. The CDR3 runs to 12 residues. Germline loops: CDR1 MNHEY, CDR2 SVGEGT. With 8 bases clipped from V and 7 bases from J, the junction kept 4 bases outside the gene matches. The CDR3 is CASWTGRNEQFF. CDR3 in DNA: TGTGCCAGCTGGACAGGGCGGAATGAGCAGTTCTTC.

This clonotype was detected ten times or more. This chain uses TRBV7-9 with TRBJ2-2; 7 bases match TRBD1. CDR3 length: 15 amino acids. V was pared by 2 bases and J by 5 bases, with 5 bases of the junction left unmatched. Germline values: CDR1 SEHNR, CDR2 FQNEAQ (reference sequence). The CDR3 nucleotides are TGTGCCAGCAGCTTACGGGACAGAGGAACCGGGGAGCTGTTTTTT. Amino acid sequence: CASSLRDRGTGELFF.

CDR3 amino acids: CASSRTSVNEQFF. The CDR3 coding sequence is TGCGCCAGCAGCCGGACTAGCGTCAATGAGCAGTTCTTC. The rearrangement links TRBV4-1 to TRBJ2-1; 9 bases match TRBD2. The junction had 1 base not matched to a gene; V was cut back by 4 bases and J by 6 bases. The length of the CDR3 is 13 residues. CDR1 MGHRA and CDR2 YSYEKL come from the germline V gene.

This clonotype was counted a few times. The V gene is TRBV7-6, the J gene TRBJ1-1; D unclear. Per the germline V gene, CDR1 is SGHVS and CDR2 is FNYEAQ. V was trimmed by 5 bases and J by 6 bases, leaving 16 bases between them. The CDR3 covers 14 residues. The CDR3 DNA follows: TGTGCCAGCAGCCCCTCTCTAGTCAGGCCTGAAGCTTTCTTT. This sequence encodes CASSPSLVRPEAFF.

In this sample, this clonotype turned up many times. The chain combines TRBV5-1 with TRBJ2-7; D may be TRBD2 (6 bases). Per the germline V gene, CDR1 is SGHRS and CDR2 is YFSETQ. This CDR3 has 16 residues. V lost 0 bases and J lost 6, with 19 bases in between. CDR3 protein: CASSLASSGRPVEQYF. The CDR3 DNA follows: TGCGCCAGCAGCTTGGCCAGTTCGGGGAGGCCTGTCGAGCAGTACTTC.

The sample holds many counts of this clonotype. This rearrangement joins TRBV12-3 or TRBV12-4 to TRBJ2-7; no clear D gene. Trimming removed 6 bases from V and 5 bases from J, with 14 bases in between. The CDR3 consists of 13 residues. In nucleotides, the CDR3 is TGTGCCAGCAGCCTGACGGGTCATCACGAGCAGTACGTC. Protein sequence: CASSLTGHHEQYV.

In this sample, this clonotype turned up a few times. This chain uses TRBV29-1 with TRBJ1-2; D is ambiguous. The germline gives CDR1 SQVTM, CDR2 ANQGSEA. The V end lost 6 bases, the J end lost 2 bases, and 10 bases lay between the germline ends. The CDR3 length is 12 residues. CDR3 protein: CSVGDINYGYTF. The DNA for the CDR3 is TGCAGCGTCGGAGACATCAACTATGGCTACACCTTC.

A few counts support this clonotype. This rearrangement joins TRBV9 to TRBJ2-3, with TRBD2 matching over 9 bases. Trimming cost V 1 base and J 3 bases; bases outside gene matches: 6. The length of the CDR3 is 16 residues. Per germline, CDR1 SGDLS and CDR2 YYNGEE. CDR3 protein: CASSVYGGGETDTQYF. CDR3 in DNA: TGTGCCAGCAGCGTATATGGCGGGGGGGAGACAGATACGCAGTATTTT.

J is TRBJ1-2 and V is TRBV29-1; a weak D match, TRBD1 (5 bases). In germline, CDR1 is SQVTM, CDR2 ANQGSEA. The germline V and J ends were trimmed by 6 bases and 4 bases, with 12 bases remaining between them. This CDR3 comprises 12 residues. In DNA, the CDR3 is TGCAGCGTCCTGACAGCCCCCTATGGCTACACCTTC. Translated: CSVLTAPYGYTF.

The table lists this clonotype with many counts. This chain uses TRBV10-3 with TRBJ2-1, with a weak D call TRBD2 (5 bases). Germline assignment: CDR1 ENHRY and CDR2 SYGVKD. The CDR3 contains 13 residues. V shed 3 bases and J shed 7 bases, with 10 bases lying between them. The CDR3 nucleotides read TGTGCCATCAGTGAAACTGGCGGGAATGAGCAGTTCTTC. Translated, it gives CAISETGGNEQFF.

This clonotype has more than one count but fewer than ten. The gene calls are TRBV12-3 or TRBV12-4 and TRBJ1-5; no clear D gene. The CDR3 length is 14 residues. V was shortened by 7 bases and J by 7 bases, with 17 bases between the two germline ends. This chain's CDR3 is CASTPGVGWQPQHF. The CDR3 DNA follows: TGTGCCAGCACCCCCGGGGTAGGTTGGCAGCCCCAGCATTTT.

As regards this clonotype: This may be a read error: a much more frequent sequence differs by one nucleotide. V usage is TRBV12-3 or TRBV12-4 and J usage is TRBJ2-7; D unclear. There are 15 residues in the CDR3. The V end lost 3 bases, the J end lost 4 bases, and 16 bases lay between the germline ends. The CDR3 here is CASSFGPLFGYEQYF. The DNA of the CDR3 is TGTGCCAGCAGTTTTGGGCCCCTTTTTGGGTACGAGCAGTACTTC.

A few counts support this clonotype. The genes are TRBV7-9 and TRBJ2-1; 8 bases are shared with TRBD1. Germline values: CDR1 SEHNR, CDR2 FQNEAQ (reference sequence). The CDR3 runs 12 residues. V lost 7 bases to trimming and J lost 7 bases; unmatched junction nucleotides: 3. The CDR3 coding sequence is TGTGCCAGCAAAAACAGGGGGAATGAGCAGTTCTTC. Its translation is CASKNRGNEQFF. The full variable domain, in which reference TRBV7-9 and TRBJ2-1 provide the parts outside the CDR3, is DTGVSQNPRHKITKRGQNVTFRCDPISEHNRLYWYRQTLGQGPEFLTYFQNEAQLEKSRLLSDRFSAERPKGSFSTLEIQRTEQGDSAMYLCASKNRGNEQFFGPGTRLTVL.

This clonotype has only a few counts. V and J are TRBV5-5 and TRBJ2-7, with a tentative D call TRBD2 (6 bases). The V gene's germline CDR1 is SGHKS and CDR2 YYEKEE (reference sequence). The CDR3 runs to 15 residues. The ends were cut back, 3 bases at V and 4 bases at J, with 17 bases in the middle. The CDR3 DNA is TGTGCCAGCAGCTCCCTACGGGGGTCGCTTTACGAGCAGTACTTC. Protein product: CASSSLRGSLYEQYF.